This TCR beta chain was documented in a study of T cell changes during pregnancy in multiple sclerosis. Profiling relied on immunoSEQ multiplex PCR, and the TCRdb table lists in-frame clones only, not all of them. The table includes approximately 62,000 clones, about 92% detected once. Germline CDR1 reads LNHDA; CDR2 reads SQIVND (reference sequence). CDR3 length: 15 amino acids. Trimming stripped 5 bases from V and 7 bases from J, with 21 bases between. This specimen was CD8+ T cells from peripheral blood mononuclear cells, taken in the second trimester of pregnancy. The source of this sequence is a female donor with multiple sclerosis, enrolled in a pregnancy study. This sequence joins TRBV19 and TRBJ2-7; weak D call: TRBD2 (6 bases). The CDR3 nucleotides read TGTGCCAGTAGTCCGGTCGCGGGACCCAGCTTAGAGCAGTACTTC. Translated, it gives CASSPVAGPSLEQYF. Together with reference TRBV19 and TRBJ2-7, the CDR3 gives the full variable domain: DGGITQSPKYLFRKEGQNVTLSCEQNLNHDAMYWYRQDPGQGLRLIYYSQIVNDFQKGDIAEGYSVSREKKESFPLTVTSAQKNPTAFYLCASSPVAGPSLEQYFGPGTRLTVT.